The 21 T cell receptor beta chains listed next were all sequenced from one sample in a study of blood T cell repertoires in COVID-19. Some clones are missing from TCRdb's copy, which holds only in-frame ones; the method was immunoSEQ multiplex PCR. The table lists over 20,000 clones, 91% of them singletons, with roughly 7.4% in the top ten. The sample was peripheral blood. The receptors originated from a man aged 65 to 79 with active COVID-19.

The V call is TRBV11-2, the J call TRBJ1-3, with D perhaps matching TRBD1 (5 bases). The V and J ends lost 6 bases and 4 bases respectively, with 13 bases between them. Per the germline V gene, CDR1 is SGHAT and CDR2 is FQNNGV. The CDR3 has 14 residues. The CDR3 loop reads CASRSAGFGNTIYF. CDR3 bases: TGTGCCAGCAGAAGCGCAGGGTTCGGAAACACCATATATTTT. The variable domain in full, with the rest retrieved from reference TRBV11-2 and TRBJ1-3, is EAGVAQSPRYKIIEKRQSVAFWCNPISGHATLYWYQQILGQGPKLLIQFQNNGVVDDSQLPKDRFSAERLKGVDSTLKIQPAKLEDSAVYLCASRSAGFGNTIYFGEGSWLTVV.

This clone was seen just once. The chain recombines TRBV20-1 with TRBJ1-3; D gene uncertain. Trimming removed 4 bases at V and 1 base at J, with 2 bases between. CDR3 size: 11 residues. CDR1 is DFQATT, CDR2 SNEGSKA, per germline (reference sequence). The CDR3 is CSATSGNTIYF. CDR3 nucleotide sequence: TGCAGTGCTACTTCTGGAAACACCATATATTTT.

The chain couples TRBV11-2 to TRBJ2-2; D is possibly TRBD2 (5 bases). Per the germline V gene, CDR1 is SGHAT and CDR2 is FQNNGV. The CDR3 extends over 14 amino acids. The V end was cut by 5 bases, the J end by 0 bases, with 7 bases between. CDR3 amino acids: CASSGLTNTGELFF. In nucleotides, the CDR3 is TGTGCCAGCAGCGGACTTACGAACACCGGGGAGCTGTTTTTT.

The V call is TRBV7-3, the J call TRBJ1-6, with 8 positions matching TRBD1. In germline, CDR1 is SGHTA, CDR2 FQGTGA. The ends lost 2 bases at V and 7 bases at J; junction bases unmatched: 4. The CDR3 runs 15 residues. DNA for the CDR3: TGTGCCAGCAGCTTAGACAGGGGCGCAAATTCACCCCTCCACTTT. Its protein is CASSLDRGANSPLHF.

V and J are TRBV2 and TRBJ2-2; a possible D gene is TRBD1 (6 bases). V lost 5 bases and J lost 5, with 15 bases in between. The CDR3 covers 15 residues. CDR1 and CDR2 from the germline V gene are SNHLY and FYNNEI. The CDR3 is CASSPDRQRTGELFF. Written as DNA, the CDR3 is TGTGCCAGCAGTCCGGACAGACAAAGGACCGGGGAGCTGTTTTTT.

This clone was observed a single time. The genes are TRBV19 and TRBJ1-4, with 7 bases that match TRBD1. Germline CDR1 reads LNHDA; CDR2 reads SQIVND (reference sequence). With 6 bases clipped from V and 4 bases from J, the junction kept 5 bases outside the gene matches. The CDR3 extends over 14 amino acids. CDR3 in DNA: TGTGCCAGTAGGCATGGACAGGTTAATGAAAAACTGTTTTTT. Its protein product is CASRHGQVNEKLFF.

The rearrangement joins TRBV14 to TRBJ2-2; D unresolved. The CDR3 totals 13 residues. V was trimmed by 0 bases and J by 8 bases, leaving 7 bases between them. CDR1 and CDR2 from the germline V gene are SGHDN and FVKESK. CDR3 DNA sequence: TGTGCCAGCAGCCAAGATATCGTGGGGGAGCTGTTTTTT. Translation gives CASSQDIVGELFF.

V and J are TRBV7-9 and TRBJ2-1, with 12 bases identical to TRBD2. This CDR3 region has 15 residues. Germline CDR1 SEHNR, CDR2 FQNEAQ (reference sequence). Trimming took 6 bases from V and 9 from J; bases not matched to a gene: 9. In DNA, the CDR3 is TGTGCCAGCAGTTTTGCTAGCGGGAGGGCCGTTGAGCAGTTCTTC. It encodes CASSFASGRAVEQFF.

The chain recombines TRBV2 with TRBJ2-7, with TRBD2 matching over 7 bases. The germline CDR1 and CDR2 sequences are SNHLY and FYNNEI. Trimming cost V 7 bases and J 6 bases; bases outside gene matches: 9. This CDR3 is built from 13 residues. For the CDR3, the DNA is TGTGCCAGCACTGCGGGGGTCGGGGGCGAGCAGTACTTC. It encodes CASTAGVGGEQYF.

This chain links TRBV29-1 with TRBJ2-6; 8 bases line up with TRBD1. Germline values: CDR1 SQVTM, CDR2 ANQGSEA. V lost 4 bases to trimming and J lost 3 bases; unmatched junction nucleotides: 8. The CDR3 contains 16 residues. In DNA form, the CDR3 reads TGCAGCGTTGCCCCTTACAGGGGGAGTGGGGCCAACGTCCTGACTTTC. It yields the protein CSVAPYRGSGANVLTF.

The chain recombines TRBV19 with TRBJ2-3; the D is unclear. Trimming took 0 bases from V and 2 from J, leaving 12 bases between them. CDR1 LNHDA and CDR2 SQIVND come from the germline V gene (reference sequence). This CDR3 contains 16 residues. The CDR3 region has the DNA TGTGCCAGTAGTATAGATCTGCGGTTCTCCACAGATACGCAGTATTTT. It codes for CASSIDLRFSTDTQYF.

This CDR3 is CASSLTGLTDTQYF. In DNA, the CDR3 is TGTGCCAGCAGTTTAACAGGGTTGACAGATACGCAGTATTTT. The chain has TRBV28 and TRBJ2-3; maybe TRBD1 (6 bases). The V end was cut by 2 bases, the J end by 3 bases, with 9 bases between. This CDR3 comprises 14 residues. Germline V gene sequence: CDR1 MDHEN, CDR2 SYDVKM.

V usage is TRBV2 and J usage is TRBJ1-3; no definite D call. The CDR3 runs 15 residues. V shed 2 bases and J shed 0 bases, with 8 bases lying between them. Germline V CDR1 and CDR2: SNHLY, FYNNEI. The DNA for the CDR3 is TGTGCCAGCAGTGAACGAGGGAGCTCTGGAAACACCATATATTTT. This translates into CASSERGSSGNTIYF.

The J gene is TRBJ2-4, the V gene TRBV28; TRBD2 agrees at 10 bases. Per the germline V gene, CDR1 is MDHEN and CDR2 is SYDVKM. The CDR3 sequence is 15 residues long. The trim removed 5 bases at V and 6 bases at J, leaving 7 bases unmatched. CDR3 in DNA: TGTGCCAGCAGTCTGGGGGCTAGCGGGGGAAACATTCAGTACTTC. As protein: CASSLGASGGNIQYF.

The V gene is TRBV19, the J gene TRBJ2-3, with a tentative D call TRBD1 (5 bases). CDR1 LNHDA and CDR2 SQIVND come from the germline V gene (reference sequence). Trimming shortened V by 7 bases and J by 2 bases, and 10 bases separated the two germline ends. The CDR3 extends over 13 amino acids. Here the CDR3 reads CASKGITTDTQYF. In DNA form, the CDR3 reads TGTGCCAGTAAGGGGATTACCACAGATACGCAGTATTTT.

The rearrangement uses TRBV5-1 and TRBJ2-4; D may be TRBD1 (6 bases). V was pared by 4 bases and J by 8 bases, with 19 bases between. The CDR3 consists of 15 residues. Germline V gene sequence: CDR1 SGHRS, CDR2 YFSETQ. The CDR3 protein is CASSGSGTTGDIQYF. DNA for the CDR3: TGCGCCAGCAGCGGGTCCGGGACAACTGGGGACATTCAGTACTTC.

This chain links TRBV28 with TRBJ1-2, with D unclear. Germline assignment: CDR1 MDHEN and CDR2 SYDVKM. The CDR3 extends over 13 amino acids. Trimming removed 5 bases at V and 2 bases at J, with 9 bases between. The CDR3 spells CASSETRNYGYTF. Here the CDR3 DNA reads TGTGCCAGCAGTGAAACACGAAACTATGGCTACACCTTC.

The rearrangement uses TRBV19 and TRBJ1-1; 11 nucleotides match TRBD1. J lost 6 bases, V lost 8 bases, and 14 bases had no gene match. Germline V gene data show CDR1 as LNHDA and CDR2 as SQIVND (reference sequence). This CDR3 contains 16 residues. Here the CDR3 reads CASSPGQGVMSAEAFF. CDR3 coding DNA: TGTGCCAGTTCGCCGGGACAGGGGGTAATGTCGGCTGAAGCTTTCTTT.

The rearrangement uses TRBV11-3 and TRBJ2-6; a weak D match, TRBD1 (5 bases). V gave up 0 bases and J gave up 0 bases, with 18 bases separating them. This CDR3 is built from 20 residues. Germline CDR1 is SGHNT and CDR2 is YENEEA. The CDR3 DNA is TGTGCCAGCAGCTTAGATTACAGGCCTGCCATTTTCTCTGGGGCCAACGTCCTGACTTTC. Translation: CASSLDYRPAIFSGANVLTF.

This clone has just one count. The chain couples TRBV11-2 to TRBJ2-2, with a possible D match to TRBD1 (6 bases). CDR3 length equals 13 residues. Germline assignment: CDR1 SGHAT and CDR2 FQNNGV. V lost 5 bases to trimming and J lost 8 bases, with 12 bases between them. The CDR3 coding sequence is TGTGCCAGCAGCCTAAACAGGGCGGGGGAGCTGTTTTTT. This codes for CASSLNRAGELFF.

The rearrangement uses TRBV7-8 and TRBJ2-7; 12 bases align to TRBD1. Germline CDR1 and CDR2: SGHVS and FQNEAQ. The CDR3 extends over 16 amino acids. V gave up 3 bases and J gave up 1 base; unmatched junction bases: 4. For the CDR3, the DNA is TGTGCCAGCAGCTTTGGGACAGGGGGCAGGTCCTACGAGCAGTACTTC. This codes for CASSFGTGGRSYEQYF.